A single count supports the clone carrying this T cell receptor (beta chain). The antigen is undetermined. These data are taken from a study of OX40 agonist ivuxolimab in advanced cancers. As for the study in general: Three partial responders included one hepatocellular carcinoma patient and two cutaneous melanoma patients.

Method: immunoSEQ multiplex PCR; TCRdb's copy keeps in-frame clones and lacks some. The table shows tens of thousands of clones, with approximately 90% occurring only once. Study-wide points: The study did not work out the antigen specificity of the expanded peripheral T cells. Among the nonresponders, some also had low normalized T-cell clonal expansion.

This material consisted of CD4+ or CD8+ T cells sorted from blood, taken in a trial of the OX40 agonist ivuxolimab. The sequence was obtained from an adult with an advanced solid tumor such as melanoma, head and neck, liver or kidney cancer.

The CDR3 DNA reads TGTGCCAGCAGCTTGCTAGCGGGGTACACAGATACGCAGTATTTT. The encoded protein is CASSLLAGYTDTQYF. The chain uses TRBV7-9 and TRBJ2-3; TRBD2 matches at 9 bases. V dropped 3 bases and J dropped 2; count of bases not matched to a gene: 3. Germline CDR1 is SEHNR and CDR2 is FQNEAQ (reference sequence). This CDR3 region has 15 residues.